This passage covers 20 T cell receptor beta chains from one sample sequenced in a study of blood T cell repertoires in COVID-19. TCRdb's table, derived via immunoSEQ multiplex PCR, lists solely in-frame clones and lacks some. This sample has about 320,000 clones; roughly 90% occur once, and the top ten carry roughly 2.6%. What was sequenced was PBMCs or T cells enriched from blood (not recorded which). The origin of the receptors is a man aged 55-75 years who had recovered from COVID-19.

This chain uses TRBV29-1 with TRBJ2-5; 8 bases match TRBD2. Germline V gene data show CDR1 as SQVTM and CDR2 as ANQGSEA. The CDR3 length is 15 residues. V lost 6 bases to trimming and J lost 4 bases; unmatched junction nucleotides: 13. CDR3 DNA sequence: TGCAGCGTGAGACTAGCGCGGACTTTCGGAGAGACCCAGTACTTC. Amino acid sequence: CSVRLARTFGETQYF. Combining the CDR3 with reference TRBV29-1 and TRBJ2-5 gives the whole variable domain SAVISQKPSRDICQRGTSLTIQCQVDSQVTMMFWYRQQPGQSLTLIATANQGSEATYESGFVIDKFPISRPNLTFSTLTVSNMSPEDSSIYLCSVRLARTFGETQYFGPGTRLLVL.

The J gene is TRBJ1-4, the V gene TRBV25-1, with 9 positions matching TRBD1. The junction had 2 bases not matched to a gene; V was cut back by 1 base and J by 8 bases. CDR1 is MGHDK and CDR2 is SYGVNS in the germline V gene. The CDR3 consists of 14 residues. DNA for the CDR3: TGTGCCAGCAGTGAATTGACAGGGGGGGAAAAACTGTTTTTT. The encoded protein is CASSELTGGEKLFF. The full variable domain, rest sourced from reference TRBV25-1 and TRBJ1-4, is EADIYQTPRYLVIGTGKKITLECSQTMGHDKMYWYQQDPGMELHLIHYSYGVNSTEKGDLSSESTVSRIRTEHFPLTLESARPSHTSQYLCASSELTGGEKLFFGSGTQLSVL.

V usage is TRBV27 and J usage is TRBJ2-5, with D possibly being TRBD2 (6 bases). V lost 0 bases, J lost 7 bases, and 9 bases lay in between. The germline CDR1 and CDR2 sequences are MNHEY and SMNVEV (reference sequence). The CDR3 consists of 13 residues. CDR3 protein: CASSLSTRGTQYF. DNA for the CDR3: TGTGCCAGCAGTTTATCGACGCGGGGGACCCAGTACTTC.

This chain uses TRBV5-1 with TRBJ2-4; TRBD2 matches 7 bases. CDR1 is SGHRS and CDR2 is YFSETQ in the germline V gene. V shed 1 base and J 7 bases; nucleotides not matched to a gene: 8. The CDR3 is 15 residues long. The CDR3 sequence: CASSLQRGLSNIQYF. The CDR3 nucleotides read TGCGCCAGCAGCTTGCAGCGGGGCCTTAGCAACATTCAGTACTTC.

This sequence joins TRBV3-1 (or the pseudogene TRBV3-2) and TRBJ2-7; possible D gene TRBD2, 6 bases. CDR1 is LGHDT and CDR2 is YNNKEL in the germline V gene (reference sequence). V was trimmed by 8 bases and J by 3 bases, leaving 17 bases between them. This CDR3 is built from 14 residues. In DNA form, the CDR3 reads TGTGCCAGCCGCGATAGCGGAAGAATCTACGAGCAGTACTTC. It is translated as CASRDSGRIYEQYF.

CDR3 DNA sequence: TGCGCCAGCAGCCCGGACAGGGGGATTGGCTACACCTTC. It is translated as CASSPDRGIGYTF. The genes are TRBV5-1 and TRBJ1-2; TRBD1 agrees at 10 bases. CDR1 and CDR2 from the germline V gene are SGHRS and YFSETQ. The CDR3 runs to 13 residues. Unmatched junction bases numbered 4, after V lost 4 bases and J lost 7 bases.

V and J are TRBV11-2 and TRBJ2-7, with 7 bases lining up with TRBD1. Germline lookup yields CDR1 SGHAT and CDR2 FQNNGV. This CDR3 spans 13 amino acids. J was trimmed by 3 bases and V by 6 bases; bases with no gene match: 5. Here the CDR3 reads CASRPTGVYEQYF. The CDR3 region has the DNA TGTGCCAGCAGGCCTACAGGGGTCTACGAGCAGTACTTC.

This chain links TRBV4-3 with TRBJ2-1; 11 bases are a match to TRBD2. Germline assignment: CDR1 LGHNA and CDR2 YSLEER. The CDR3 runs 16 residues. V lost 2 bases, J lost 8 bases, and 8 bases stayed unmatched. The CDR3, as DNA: TGCGCCAGCAGCCAAAATCGACTAGCGGGGTACGATGAGCAGTTCTTC. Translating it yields CASSQNRLAGYDEQFF.

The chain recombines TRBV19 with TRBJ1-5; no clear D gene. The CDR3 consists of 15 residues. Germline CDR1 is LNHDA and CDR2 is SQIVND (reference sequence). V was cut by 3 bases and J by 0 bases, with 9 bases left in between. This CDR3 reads CASSIARNSNQPQHF. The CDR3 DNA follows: TGTGCCAGTAGTATTGCGAGGAATAGCAATCAGCCCCAGCATTTT.

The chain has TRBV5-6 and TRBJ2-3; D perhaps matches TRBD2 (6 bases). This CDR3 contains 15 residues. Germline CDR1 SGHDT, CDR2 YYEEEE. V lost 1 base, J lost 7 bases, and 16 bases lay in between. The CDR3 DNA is TGTGCCAGCAGCTTGTCGGGGGTAGGGTTGAATACGCAGTATTTT. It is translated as CASSLSGVGLNTQYF.

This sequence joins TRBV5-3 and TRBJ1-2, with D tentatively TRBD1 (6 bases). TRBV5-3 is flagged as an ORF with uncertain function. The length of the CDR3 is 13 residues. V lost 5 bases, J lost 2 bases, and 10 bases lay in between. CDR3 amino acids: CARRKQGNYGYTF. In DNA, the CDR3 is TGTGCCAGAAGAAAACAGGGAAACTATGGCTACACCTTC.

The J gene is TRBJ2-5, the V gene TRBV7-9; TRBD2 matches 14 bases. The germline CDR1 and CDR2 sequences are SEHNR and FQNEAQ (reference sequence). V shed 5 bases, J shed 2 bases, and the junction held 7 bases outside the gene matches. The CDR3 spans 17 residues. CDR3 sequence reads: CASSPGTSGRVQETQYF. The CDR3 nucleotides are TGTGCCAGCAGCCCCGGGACTAGCGGGAGAGTGCAAGAGACCCAGTACTTC.

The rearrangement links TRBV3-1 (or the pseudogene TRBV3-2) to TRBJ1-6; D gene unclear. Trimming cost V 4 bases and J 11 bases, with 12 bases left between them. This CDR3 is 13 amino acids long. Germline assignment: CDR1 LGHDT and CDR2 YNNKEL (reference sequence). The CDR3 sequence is CASSLMRDAPLHF. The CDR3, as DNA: TGTGCCAGCAGCCTTATGCGGGATGCACCCCTCCACTTT.

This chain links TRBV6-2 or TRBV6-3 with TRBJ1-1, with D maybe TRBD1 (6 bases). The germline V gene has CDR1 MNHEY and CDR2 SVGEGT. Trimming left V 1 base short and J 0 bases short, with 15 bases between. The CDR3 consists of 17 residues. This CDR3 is CASSYFRTERLNTEAFF. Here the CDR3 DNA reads TGTGCCAGCAGTTACTTTCGGACAGAGAGACTGAACACTGAAGCTTTCTTT.

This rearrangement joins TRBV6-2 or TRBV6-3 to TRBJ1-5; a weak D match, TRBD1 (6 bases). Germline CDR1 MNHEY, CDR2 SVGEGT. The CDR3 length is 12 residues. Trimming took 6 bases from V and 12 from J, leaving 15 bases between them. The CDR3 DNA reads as TGTGCCAGCAGCACCCACAGGGAGGGCCAGCATTTT. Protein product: CASSTHREGQHF.

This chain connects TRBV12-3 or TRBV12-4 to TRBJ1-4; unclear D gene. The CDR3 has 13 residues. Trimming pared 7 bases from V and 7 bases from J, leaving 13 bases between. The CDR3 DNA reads TGTGCCAGCACCCCAAGCGGGAGTGAAAAACTGTTTTTT. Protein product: CASTPSGSEKLFF.

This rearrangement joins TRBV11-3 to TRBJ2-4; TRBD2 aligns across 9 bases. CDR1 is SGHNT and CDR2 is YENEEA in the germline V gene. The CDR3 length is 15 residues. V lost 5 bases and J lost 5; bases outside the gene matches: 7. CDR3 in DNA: TGTGCCAGCAGCCGCCGGTTAGCGGGAGAAAACATTCAGTACTTC. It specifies CASSRRLAGENIQYF.

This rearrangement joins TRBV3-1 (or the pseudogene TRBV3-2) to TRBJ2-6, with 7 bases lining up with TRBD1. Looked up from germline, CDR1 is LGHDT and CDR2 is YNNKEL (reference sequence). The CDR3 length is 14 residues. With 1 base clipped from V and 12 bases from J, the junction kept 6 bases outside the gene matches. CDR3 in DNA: TGTGCCAGCAGCCAAGTGGGACAGTCGACCGTCCTGACTTTC. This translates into CASSQVGQSTVLTF.

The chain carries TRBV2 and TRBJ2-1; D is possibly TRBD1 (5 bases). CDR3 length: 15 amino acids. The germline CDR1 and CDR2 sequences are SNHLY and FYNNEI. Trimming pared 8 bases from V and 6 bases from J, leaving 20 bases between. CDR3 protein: CASQAFQGVINEQFF. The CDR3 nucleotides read TGTGCCAGCCAGGCGTTCCAGGGCGTTATCAATGAGCAGTTCTTC.

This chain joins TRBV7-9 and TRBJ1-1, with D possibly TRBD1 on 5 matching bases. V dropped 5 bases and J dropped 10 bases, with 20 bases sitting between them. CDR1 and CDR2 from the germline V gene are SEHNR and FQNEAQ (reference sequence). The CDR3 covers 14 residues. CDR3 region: CASSHIGRDPVAFF. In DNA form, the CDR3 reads TGTGCCAGCAGCCACATAGGGAGGGACCCCGTAGCTTTCTTT.